This TCR beta chain comes out of a study of blood T cells in healthy people across ages (dated by TCRdb to between 2014 and 2017). Looking at the study overall: Template switching captured roughly one uniquely barcoded TCR beta cDNA molecule per two T cells in model experiments. The study measured age-related changes in TCR beta repertoire diversity using deep sequencing normalized with unique cDNA molecular identifiers. Four age groups were formed from the donors: young (average approximately 17 years), middle-aged (less than 40), aged (around 62) and long-lived (about 80). To avoid experimental bias, donors of different ages were randomly spread across the sequencing lanes. Using the same blood draw, the study looked at two additional independent replicas of 1 million unique cDNA reads for two donors, one aged 18 to 29 and the other aged 80 or older. Findings and caveats that apply to the study as a whole: Estimates of total diversity based on one million sequenced T cells were regarded as lower bounds and as underestimates. Observed TCR beta diversity per million T cells fell roughly linearly with age, and a significant reduction was already apparent by age roughly 40. Since profiling was done on bulk unsorted PBMCs, naive and antigen-experienced compartments could not be conclusively compared. The long-lived group showed more naive CD4+ T cells, fewer expanded clones and increased TCR diversity than the aged group, suggesting age selection. The percentage of naive T cells measured by flow cytometry correlated strongly with observed TCR beta diversity. Because the CMV infection status of the donors was unknown, age-related changes in expanded clonotypes may potentially have been confounded.

Donors were 40 or so systemically healthy Caucasian individuals from Russia aged roughly 6 to 90 years. Each donor gave approximately 10 milliliters of peripheral blood, collected into EDTA-treated Vacutainer tubes. Ficoll-Paque density-gradient centrifugation was used to isolate PBMCs, with at least 6 million obtained per sample. Total RNA, at least 6 micrograms per sample, was extracted from PBMCs with Trizol reagent. For every donor, an aliquot of PBMCs went through flow cytometry to measure the percentages of naive CD45RAhigh/CD27high T cells. Including cysteine and phenylalanine, the CDR3 has 13 amino acids. The only DNA kept is the CDR3, 39 bases in frame from the first base. Library method: 5' RACE. The sequencer was an Illumina HiSeq 2500. A second about 7 to 11 cycle PCR used a sample-barcoded 5' primer and a J-beta primer mix. A unique molecular identifier was introduced onto each TCR beta cDNA molecule by a template-switch 5' adaptor carrying 12 random nucleotides. Each sample yielded at least 2.5 million CDR3-containing paired-end reads. All of the RNA was converted into first-strand cDNA using the Mint cDNA synthesis kit, with a TRBC-specific oligonucleotide serving as the primer. All cDNA was treated with uracil-DNA glycosylase and then went through a first 18-cycle PCR with the universal primers M1SS and BC2_uni_R. From the authors' description of their analysis: Normalization of each sample was performed by random selection of 1 million high-quality reads, each carrying a distinct molecular identifier. Instead of being binned into consensus sequences, reads with shared molecular identifiers were discarded. MiTCR, run with a Q25 quality threshold and the strictest error-elimination algorithm, handled CDR3 identification, clonotype clustering and error correction. A nonparametric unseen species model with Euler transformation was used to estimate lower-bound total TCR beta diversity. In-frame beta chains were kept once TCRdb had trimmed the public reads at Q25 with fastp and called clones with MiXCR. Each entry merges the rows of one CDR3 protein and shows their most common DNA and genes. The V and J calls were determined by TCRdb, not by the authors. The sample table holds about 670,000 distinct CDR3 sequences, of which less than 45% were seen once. The top ten constitute 25% to 35% of the sample.

Comment on this clonotype: Its binding antigen is unknown. A read error may produce the germline difference seen at one junction end.

The rearrangement joined TRBV12-3 or TRBV12-4 to TRBJ1-5; the D gene lacks a confident call. This TCR derives from an older man in good health. Sequenced sample: blood. The DNA sequence follows: TGTGCCAGCATTTTAGTCTCTAATCAGCCCCAGCATTTT. Its protein reads: CASILVSNQPQHF.